These 5 T cell receptor beta chains were all obtained from the same sample, sequenced in a study of Graves' ophthalmopathy and Graves' hyperthyroidism. TCR beta CDR3 regions were amplified from RNA transcripts. Second-round multiplex PCR came after a first-round RT-PCR that employed HTBI primers. A single record per CDR3 protein comes from TCRdb applying MiXCR to the multiplex PCR reads. This sample carries 350,000 to 400,000 distinct CDR3 sequences, approximately 20% of them seen once, and the ten largest clones take more than 1.5%. The sample was peripheral blood. These receptors were obtained from a woman between 18 and 29 years old with Graves' ophthalmopathy.

This clonotype was seen ten or more times. The CDR3 is CASSQMEGRTKNIQYF. In nucleotides, the CDR3 is TGTGCCAGCAGCCAAATGGAAGGTCGGACCAAAAACATTCAGTACTTC. The chain is built from TRBV3-1 and TRBJ2-4; D unresolved. Germline CDR1 reads LGHDT; CDR2 reads YNNKEL (reference sequence). V was cut by 2 bases and J by 2 bases, with 13 bases left in between. CDR3 length equals 16 residues.

This clonotype has at least ten counts. This CDR3 reads CSARGDRGQETQYF. The CDR3 region has the DNA TGCAGTGCTAGAGGAGACAGGGGACAAGAGACCCAGTACTTC. V and J are TRBV20-1 and TRBJ2-5; 8 bases are a match to TRBD1. J was trimmed by 2 bases and V by 1 base; bases with no gene match: 3. From germline, CDR1 is DFQATT and CDR2 SNEGSKA (reference sequence). The CDR3 extends over 14 amino acids.

This clonotype was counted ten times or more. V and J are TRBV7-2 and TRBJ2-5, with D maybe TRBD2 (6 bases). CDR1 and CDR2 (germline): SGHTA, FQGNSA. The V end was cut by 1 base, the J end by 4 bases, with 13 bases between. CDR3 length: 15 residues. The CDR3, as DNA: TGTGCCAGCAGCTTAGGGCCTGGGGGAGGAGAGACCCAGTACTTC. Its protein is CASSLGPGGGETQYF.

There are many counts of this clonotype. In DNA, the CDR3 is TGTGCCAGCGGACGCCAGGGTGCTGGCTACACCTTC. It translates to CASGRQGAGYTF. The chain links TRBV6-1 to TRBJ1-2; tentative D call: TRBD1 (5 bases). The V and J ends lost 8 bases and 7 bases respectively, with 14 bases between them. This CDR3 comprises 12 residues. Germline assignment: CDR1 MNHNS and CDR2 SASEGT.

This clonotype has at least ten counts. This chain connects TRBV29-1 to TRBJ1-2; 9 positions agree with TRBD1. This CDR3 contains 12 residues. Germline V gives CDR1 SQVTM, CDR2 ANQGSEA. The J segment lost 3 bases and the V segment lost 6 bases, leaving 2 bases of the junction unmatched. In DNA, the CDR3 is TGCAGCGTCGACAGGGGGGACTATGGCTACACCTTC. Its protein product is CSVDRGDYGYTF.